The 29 T cell receptor beta chains below all came from one sample that was sequenced in a study of T cell responses to AZD1222 COVID-19 vaccine. Here immunoSEQ multiplex PCR was the method, and the copy in TCRdb shows in-frame clones only, minus some. The repertoire has about 180,000 clones, about nine tenths of them found once; the top ten carry around 1.9%. The sequencing here drew on peripheral blood, taken 28 days after the second AZD1222 dose. Receptors originate from an adult who received the AZD1222 COVID-19 vaccine.

This clone has only a few counts. The rearrangement uses TRBV16 and TRBJ2-7, with D perhaps matching TRBD1 (6 bases). V gave up 4 bases and J gave up 0 bases, with 10 bases separating them. CDR1 is KGHSY and CDR2 is FQNENV in the germline V gene. The CDR3 is 14 amino acids. The CDR3 sequence is CASSRDTSSYEQYF. The CDR3 nucleotides read TGTGCCAGCAGCCGGGACACCAGCTCCTACGAGCAGTACTTC.

The rearrangement joins TRBV19 to TRBJ2-7; 10 bases agree with TRBD1. Per germline, CDR1 LNHDA and CDR2 SQIVND (reference sequence). The V and J ends lost 1 base and 3 bases, in that order; junction bases with no gene match: 6. The CDR3 runs to 16 residues. The CDR3 sequence is CASSIVLGQGGYEQYF. The CDR3 DNA reads as TGTGCCAGTAGTATAGTTCTTGGACAGGGGGGCTACGAGCAGTACTTC.

The genes are TRBV2 and TRBJ2-3, with TRBD2 matching over 10 bases. With V trimmed by 7 bases and J by 6 bases, 7 bases remained unmatched. Germline CDR1 and CDR2: SNHLY and FYNNEI. The CDR3 has 14 residues. CDR3 protein: CASKASGSSDTQYF. As DNA, the CDR3 is TGTGCCAGCAAGGCTAGCGGGAGCTCTGATACGCAGTATTTT.

This chain uses TRBV28 with TRBJ1-4, with D possibly matching TRBD1 (6 bases). The length of the CDR3 is 15 residues. Trimming left V 2 bases short and J 8 bases short, with 15 bases between. CDR1 and CDR2 from the germline V gene are MDHEN and SYDVKM. For the CDR3, the DNA is TGTGCCAGCAGTTTACCCCGGGACAATCCAGAAAAACTGTTTTTT. The encoded protein is CASSLPRDNPEKLFF. Supplemented by reference TRBV28 and TRBJ1-4, the full variable domain reads DVKVTQSSRYLVKRTGEKVFLECVQDMDHENMFWYRQDPGLGLRLIYFSYDVKMKEKGDIPEGYSVSREKKERFSLILESASTNQTSMYLCASSLPRDNPEKLFFGSGTQLSVL.

V and J are TRBV14 and TRBJ2-7; 12 nucleotides agree with TRBD2. V shed 4 bases and J 7 bases; nucleotides not matched to a gene: 8. CDR1 and CDR2 (germline): SGHDN, FVKESK. This CDR3 is 15 amino acids long. CDR3: CASSRGGTSGSEQYF. CDR3 in DNA: TGTGCCAGCAGCCGGGGCGGGACTAGCGGGTCTGAGCAGTACTTC.

The chain couples TRBV27 to TRBJ2-7, with TRBD1 matching 7 bases. From germline, CDR1 is MNHEY and CDR2 SMNVEV (reference sequence). The CDR3 has 13 residues. V shed 5 bases, J shed 0 bases, and the junction held 1 base outside the gene matches. The DNA for the CDR3 is TGTGCCAGCAGTCGGGACAGCTCCTACGAGCAGTACTTC. Translated, it gives CASSRDSSYEQYF.

The chain joins TRBV30 to TRBJ2-2, with a possible D match to TRBD2 (6 bases). The ends were cut back, 2 bases at V and 6 bases at J, with 10 bases in the middle. CDR3 size: 13 residues. CDR1 is GTSNPN and CDR2 is SVGIG in the germline V gene (reference sequence). The CDR3 protein is CAWSQPGAGELFF. CDR3 bases: TGTGCCTGGAGTCAGCCGGGGGCCGGGGAGCTGTTTTTT.

This clone has just one count. V is TRBV11-2 and J is TRBJ2-5; 7 bases agree with TRBD2. V gave up 5 bases and J gave up 1 base; unmatched junction bases: 10. CDR1 and CDR2 from the germline V gene are SGHAT and FQNNGV. This CDR3 is 16 amino acids long. The CDR3 is CASSGLAGKRQETQYF. CDR3 sequence (DNA): TGTGCCAGCAGCGGGTTAGCGGGTAAACGCCAAGAGACCCAGTACTTC. Complete variable domain (other parts from reference TRBV11-2 and TRBJ2-5): EAGVAQSPRYKIIEKRQSVAFWCNPISGHATLYWYQQILGQGPKLLIQFQNNGVVDDSQLPKDRFSAERLKGVDSTLKIQPAKLEDSAVYLCASSGLAGKRQETQYFGPGTRLLVL.

This sequence joins TRBV11-3 and TRBJ2-7; 11 bases are shared with TRBD1. CDR1 and CDR2 from the germline V gene are SGHNT and YENEEA. Unmatched junction bases numbered 3, after V lost 4 bases and J lost 7 bases. The CDR3 length is 13 residues. CDR3 region: CASSSGTGGEQYF. The CDR3 DNA sequence: TGTGCCAGCAGCTCCGGGACAGGGGGAGAGCAGTACTTC.

The CDR3 region has the DNA TGTGCCAGCAGCCAACAGGGGGCAACAGATACGCAGTATTTT. Translation: CASSQQGATDTQYF. The chain combines TRBV3-1 (or the pseudogene TRBV3-2) with TRBJ2-3; 8 bases fit TRBD1. The V segment lost 2 bases and the J segment 3 bases; nucleotides outside the gene matches: 1. CDR3 length: 14 residues. Germline V gene lookup returns CDR1 LGHDT and CDR2 YNNKEL (reference sequence).

The gene calls are TRBV7-8 and TRBJ2-7; 9 nucleotides align to TRBD1. V trimming: 1 base; J trimming: 3 bases; junction bases outside the gene matches: 4. The CDR3 consists of 15 residues. Germline assignment: CDR1 SGHVS and CDR2 FQNEAQ. CDR3 sequence reads: CASSLGQGGNYEQYF. CDR3 in DNA: TGTGCCAGCAGCTTAGGACAGGGGGGAAACTACGAGCAGTACTTC.

The chain recombines TRBV28 with TRBJ2-2, with unresolved D. Trimming left V 3 bases short and J 5 bases short, with 1 base between. This CDR3 comprises 11 residues. Germline CDR1 reads MDHEN; CDR2 reads SYDVKM. Written as DNA, the CDR3 is TGTGCCAGCAGTTTTACCGGGGAGCTGTTTTTT. This gives the protein CASSFTGELFF.

The CDR3 reads CASSFGTDRYGYTF. The DNA of the CDR3 is TGTGCCAGCAGCTTTGGGACAGACCGATATGGCTACACCTTC. The chain joins TRBV7-2 to TRBJ1-2; 7 bases map to TRBD1. The germline gives CDR1 SGHTA, CDR2 FQGNSA. The CDR3 runs 14 residues. V shed 3 bases and J 5 bases; nucleotides not matched to a gene: 6.

The chain employs TRBV15 and TRBJ1-5; a weak D match, TRBD1 (5 bases). The CDR3 consists of 16 residues. V lost 0 bases and J lost 3, with 12 bases in between. Germline V gives CDR1 LNHNV, CDR2 YYDKDF (reference sequence). Here the CDR3 reads CATSRDWGVLNQPQHF. For the CDR3, the DNA is TGTGCCACCAGCAGAGATTGGGGGGTCCTCAATCAGCCCCAGCATTTT.

The V gene is TRBV4-3, the J gene TRBJ1-4; no firm D call. The CDR3 contains 16 residues. Germline V lookup: CDR1 LGHNA, CDR2 YSLEER. Trimming removed 2 bases at V and 8 bases at J, with 18 bases between. Here the CDR3 reads CASSQSGYGGVEKLFF. The CDR3, as DNA: TGCGCCAGCAGCCAAAGCGGCTACGGAGGCGTAGAAAAACTGTTTTTT.

J is TRBJ2-4 and V is TRBV6-5; no clear D. The CDR3 covers 14 residues. Germline lookup yields CDR1 MNHEY and CDR2 SVGAGI. The V end was cut by 4 bases, the J end by 6 bases, with 13 bases between. As DNA, the CDR3 is TGTGCCAGCAGTTCCCAGACATTCCCAAACATTCAGTACTTC. Its protein product is CASSSQTFPNIQYF.

The chain couples TRBV11-3 to TRBJ2-1; TRBD1 aligns across 8 bases. Germline CDR1 and CDR2: SGHNT and YENEEA. V shed 4 bases and J 4 bases; nucleotides not matched to a gene: 9. This CDR3 comprises 16 residues. CDR3 loop: CASSSGQGDFYNEQFF. For the CDR3, the DNA is TGTGCCAGCAGCTCAGGACAGGGCGATTTTTACAATGAGCAGTTCTTC. Using reference TRBV11-3 and TRBJ2-1 for the parts outside the CDR3, the full variable domain is EAGVVQSPRYKIIEKKQPVAFWCNPISGHNTLYWYLQNLGQGPELLIRYENEEAVDDSQLPKDRFSAERLKGVDSTLKIQPAELGDSAVYLCASSSGQGDFYNEQFFGPGTRLTVL.

This chain links TRBV27 with TRBJ2-1; the D is unclear. Looked up from germline, CDR1 is MNHEY and CDR2 is SMNVEV (reference sequence). Trimming took off 5 bases at V and 0 bases at J, with 17 bases between the two ends. This CDR3 has 17 residues. In DNA form, the CDR3 reads TGTGCCAGCAGTCCTAGAAAGAGCCAGAGCTCCTACAATGAGCAGTTCTTC. This translates into CASSPRKSQSSYNEQFF.

This sequence joins TRBV5-1 and TRBJ2-7; TRBD1 is a possible D gene (6 bases). Trimming shortened V by 1 base and J by 3 bases, and 11 bases separated the two germline ends. CDR1 and CDR2 (germline): SGHRS, YFSETQ. This CDR3 has 14 residues. The DNA of the CDR3 is TGCGCCAGCAGCTTGCAGACAGGCCTCTACGAGCAGTACTTC. Protein product: CASSLQTGLYEQYF.

The chain links TRBV18 to TRBJ2-1; 7 bases are a match to TRBD1. Germline CDR1 is KGHSH and CDR2 is LQKENI. This CDR3 comprises 15 residues. J gave up 2 bases and V 4 bases, and 5 bases lay outside the gene matches. CDR3 in amino acids: CASSQGAGTYNEQFF. The CDR3 DNA follows: TGTGCCAGCTCACAGGGGGCCGGGACCTACAATGAGCAGTTCTTC. Full variable domain (remainder filled in from reference TRBV18 and TRBJ2-1): NAGVMQNPRHLVRRRGQEARLRCSPMKGHSHVYWYRQLPEEGLKFMVYLQKENIIDESGMPKERFSAEFPKEGPSILRIQQVVRGDSAAYFCASSQGAGTYNEQFFGPGTRLTVL.

The chain employs TRBV27 and TRBJ2-5; 7 bases fit TRBD2. The V and J ends lost 2 bases and 5 bases, in that order; junction bases with no gene match: 5. The CDR3 is 14 residues long. In germline, CDR1 is MNHEY, CDR2 SMNVEV (reference sequence). The CDR3 sequence: CASSLKTGGETQYF. The CDR3 region has the DNA TGTGCCAGCAGTTTAAAAACGGGGGGTGAGACCCAGTACTTC.

This clone was detected only once. This chain links TRBV12-1 with TRBJ2-6; the DNA was not used to check the table's D call, TRBD1. TRBV12-1 is listed as a pseudogene. The CDR3 is 19 residues long. The CDR3 sequence: CASSHMTGYRVSGANVLTF. The CDR3 bases are TGTGCCAGCAGCCATATGACAGGATACCGCGTCTCTGGGGCCAACGTCCTGACTTTC.

The chain combines TRBV7-3 with TRBJ2-4; maybe TRBD2 (8 bases). Germline lookup yields CDR1 SGHTA and CDR2 FQGTGA. Trimming removed 5 bases at V and 8 bases at J, with 16 bases between. The CDR3 is 14 amino acids. The chain's CDR3 is CASSPGTAGDIQYF. The CDR3 nucleotides read TGTGCCAGCAGCCCTGGGACAGCGGGAGACATTCAGTACTTC.

In its sample, this clone was seen once. The gene calls are TRBV19 and TRBJ2-2; D not resolved. Trimming shortened V by 3 bases and J by 7 bases, and 12 bases separated the two germline ends. The CDR3 has 14 residues. CDR1 LNHDA and CDR2 SQIVND come from the germline V gene (reference sequence). DNA for the CDR3: TGTGCCAGTAGTATTTCTATTTTTAGCGGGGAGCTGTTTTTT. Protein: CASSISIFSGELFF.

This chain joins TRBV11-2 and TRBJ2-5, with TRBD2 matching 9 bases. The CDR3 sequence is 16 residues long. V dropped 1 base and J dropped 5; count of bases not matched to a gene: 8. CDR1 and CDR2 from the germline V gene are SGHAT and FQNNGV. Here the CDR3 reads CASSLGSGSGRETQYF. CDR3 nucleotide sequence: TGTGCCAGCAGCTTAGGTAGCGGGAGCGGGCGGGAGACCCAGTACTTC.

The rearrangement uses TRBV7-3 and TRBJ2-5; TRBD1 matches 10 bases. J lost 2 bases, V lost 5 bases, and 2 bases had no gene match. The CDR3 covers 14 residues. Germline V lookup: CDR1 SGHTA, CDR2 FQGTGA. The CDR3 coding sequence is TGTGCCAGCAGCGGACAGGGGGGGCAAGAGACCCAGTACTTC. Its translation: CASSGQGGQETQYF.

The chain's CDR3 is CASSPRVAEQETQYF. The CDR3 nucleotides read TGTGCCAGCTCACCGCGAGTAGCGGAACAAGAGACCCAGTACTTC. The chain employs TRBV18 and TRBJ2-5; possibly TRBD2 for D (6 bases). V was cut by 3 bases and J by 2 bases, with 13 bases left in between. Germline values: CDR1 KGHSH, CDR2 LQKENI. This CDR3 has 15 amino acids.

CDR3 in DNA: TGTGCCAGTAGCTCAGGGGTTAATCAGCCCCAGCATTTT. Residues: CASSSGVNQPQHF. The chain carries TRBV19 and TRBJ1-5; D is perhaps TRBD1 (6 bases). In germline, CDR1 is LNHDA, CDR2 SQIVND (reference sequence). V lost 6 bases, J lost 4 bases, and 10 bases lay in between. The CDR3 runs to 13 residues.

The chain carries TRBV15 and TRBJ1-6; D is undetermined. Trimming cost V 0 bases and J 10 bases, with 13 bases left between them. The CDR3 runs 15 residues. In germline, CDR1 is LNHNV, CDR2 YYDKDF (reference sequence). The CDR3 region has the DNA TGTGCCACCAGCAGAGATTTCGAAGGACGGTCACCCCTCCACTTT. Encoded protein: CATSRDFEGRSPLHF. Based on the CDR3 plus reference TRBV15 and TRBJ1-6, the full variable domain is DAMVIQNPRYQVTQFGKPVTLSCSQTLNHNVMYWYQQKSSQAPKLLFHYYDKDFNNEADTPDNFQSRRPNTSFCFLDIRSPGLGDTAMYLCATSRDFEGRSPLHFGNGTRLTVT.